This TCR beta chain was retrieved from a study of cytomegalovirus exposure and HLA in healthy donors. The primer mix had 60 Vbeta and 13 Jbeta primers. Sequenced by immunoSEQ multiplex PCR; TCRdb stores in-frame clones only, minus some. The sample totals 70,000 or so clones. V dropped 6 bases and J dropped 17; count of bases not matched to a gene: 16. CDR3 length equals 14 residues. CDR1 MNHEY and CDR2 SMNVEV come from the germline V gene (reference sequence). The J gene is TRBJ1-6, the V gene TRBV27; the match to TRBD1 covers 7 bases. The TCR sequence derives from a man aged 40-49 years in good health and CMV-seronegative. The sample taken for sequencing was PBMCs. The CDR3 coding sequence is TGTGCCAGCAGGGCCCCTTTTGCAGGGGGACTTTTCCACTTT. Translating gives CASRAPFAGGLFHF.